The 10 T cell receptor beta chains listed next were all sequenced from one sample in a study of shared clonotypes between healthy human individuals. The assay was immunoSEQ multiplex PCR, and TCRdb's table has in-frame clones only and misses some. Among approximately 100,000 clones listed, 68% were seen once. Sequenced material: memory CD8+ T cells sorted from blood. This sample's subset: CD45RO+ cells pooled with CCR7-negative TemRA cells. The receptors originated from a young woman in good health.

About this clone itself: Additional DNA sequences in this sample encode the identical CDR3. The gene calls are TRBV19 and TRBJ2-1; the D gene is possibly TRBD1 (5 bases). The CDR3 extends over 13 amino acids. Per the germline V gene, CDR1 is LNHDA and CDR2 is SQIVND (reference sequence). With 5 bases removed from V and 3 bases from J, the gap between germline ends came to 8 bases. Written as DNA, the CDR3 is TGTGCCAGTAGTCTCACAGGCTACAATGAGCAGTTCTTC. Translated, it gives CASSLTGYNEQFF.

The V and J genes are TRBV27 and TRBJ2-7; D not resolved. The V gene lost 2 bases and the J gene lost 7 bases, with 12 bases spanning the gap. This CDR3 is 13 amino acids long. Germline CDR1 is MNHEY and CDR2 is SMNVEV (reference sequence). The CDR3 region is CASSLVSGREQYF. The CDR3 region has the DNA TGTGCCAGCAGTTTAGTTTCCGGGCGGGAGCAGTACTTC.

The chain links TRBV7-9 to TRBJ1-1, with D possibly being TRBD1 (6 bases). V lost 5 bases and J 0 bases, leaving 13 bases between the germline ends. This CDR3 is 15 amino acids long. The V gene's germline CDR1 is SEHNR and CDR2 FQNEAQ (reference sequence). This CDR3 reads CASSTSGALNTEAFF. Written as DNA, the CDR3 is TGTGCCAGCAGCACTTCGGGGGCTTTGAACACTGAAGCTTTCTTT.

This clone was seen a handful of times. This chain connects TRBV2 to TRBJ2-7; 8 bases align to TRBD1. J lost 4 bases, V lost 5 bases, and 4 bases had no gene match. Germline assignment: CDR1 SNHLY and CDR2 FYNNEI. The CDR3 loop spans 13 amino acids. The CDR3 here is CASSTTGAYEQYF. CDR3 coding DNA: TGTGCCAGCAGTACGACAGGGGCTTACGAGCAGTACTTC.

The chain joins TRBV6-5 to TRBJ2-1; D is unclear. Germline V gene sequence: CDR1 MNHEY, CDR2 SVGAGI. This CDR3 region has 16 residues. V was cut by 2 bases and J by 0 bases, with 11 bases left in between. CDR3 amino acids: CASSYEEKSSYNEQFF. CDR3 coding DNA: TGTGCCAGCAGTTACGAAGAGAAAAGCTCCTACAATGAGCAGTTCTTC.

This chain links TRBV6-4 with TRBJ2-3; D tentatively reads TRBD1 or TRBD2 (5 bases each). V lost 3 bases and J 2 bases, leaving 9 bases between the germline ends. The V gene's germline CDR1 is MRHNA and CDR2 SNTAGT. The CDR3 is 14 residues long. The CDR3 sequence: CASSEGPLTDTQYF. The DNA for the CDR3 is TGTGCCAGCAGTGAGGGACCGCTCACAGATACGCAGTATTTT.

This sequence joins TRBV5-6 and TRBJ2-1, with a possible D match to TRBD2 (5 bases). Trimming took off 0 bases at V and 4 bases at J, with 20 bases between the two ends. The CDR3 runs 18 residues. From germline, CDR1 is SGHDT and CDR2 YYEEEE. The DNA for the CDR3 is TGTGCCAGCAGCTTGGCCAGTTGGCTAGCCCCGAAGTACAATGAGCAGTTCTTC. Translating gives CASSLASWLAPKYNEQFF.

V gene TRBV4-1 combines with J gene TRBJ2-1, with D possibly TRBD2 on 6 matching bases. CDR1 is MGHRA, CDR2 YSYEKL, per germline. The CDR3 is 17 amino acids. Trimming removed 2 bases at V and 5 bases at J, with 19 bases between. This CDR3 is CASSQSPRETLNNEQFF. For the CDR3, the DNA is TGCGCCAGCAGCCAAAGTCCACGGGAGACCCTTAACAATGAGCAGTTCTTC.

This chain uses TRBV4-1 with TRBJ1-1; tentative D call: TRBD1 (6 bases). V was clipped by 0 bases and J by 5 bases, with 13 bases between them. The CDR3 consists of 15 residues. Germline V gene data show CDR1 as MGHRA and CDR2 as YSYEKL. CDR3 nucleotide sequence: TGCGCCAGCAGCCAAGATAGGGGGGCAGGAACTGAAGCTTTCTTT. This encodes CASSQDRGAGTEAFF.

This clone was counted a single time. The CDR3 sequence is CASSSNLNTEAFF. The CDR3 nucleotides are TGTGCCAGCAGTTCAAATCTGAACACTGAAGCTTTCTTT. V is TRBV6-5 and J is TRBJ1-1; no reliable D call. Trimming shortened V by 4 bases and J by 0 bases, and 6 bases separated the two germline ends. This CDR3 is built from 13 residues. The germline gives CDR1 MNHEY, CDR2 SVGAGI.